The 7 T cell receptor beta chains in this list originate from one sample, sequenced in a study of blood T cell repertoires in COVID-19. Repertoires were generated with immunoSEQ multiplex PCR, while TCRdb's copy carries only in-frame clones and drops some. The profile shows some 320,000 clones, just under 90% of them singletons. What was sequenced was PBMCs or T cells enriched from blood (not recorded which). Every receptor here comes from a woman in her forties or fifties who had been exposed to COVID-19.

This chain connects TRBV5-1 to TRBJ1-4; D gene uncertain. The CDR3 has 15 residues. With 0 bases removed from V and 8 bases from J, the gap between germline ends came to 14 bases. CDR1 and CDR2 (germline): SGHRS, YFSETQ. CDR3 region: CASSLVGGSGEKLFF. In nucleotides, the CDR3 is TGCGCCAGCAGCTTGGTTGGAGGGTCGGGCGAAAAACTGTTTTTT.

The rearrangement links TRBV19 to TRBJ1-1, with TRBD1 matching 9 bases. The CDR3 is made up of 16 amino acids. V shed 7 bases, J shed 6 bases, and the junction held 15 bases outside the gene matches. Germline CDR1 and CDR2: LNHDA and SQIVND (reference sequence). CDR3 protein: CASIYEQGAALSEAFF. CDR3 nucleotide sequence: TGTGCCAGTATCTACGAACAGGGGGCAGCGTTGTCTGAAGCTTTCTTT.

In DNA form, the CDR3 reads TGTGCCAGCAGTTTTCAGGGAACGGCTGAAGCTTTCTTT. This codes for CASSFQGTAEAFF. The V call is TRBV28, the J call TRBJ1-1; D may be TRBD1 (5 bases). Germline CDR1 MDHEN, CDR2 SYDVKM. With 3 bases removed from V and 6 bases from J, the gap between germline ends came to 11 bases. The CDR3 extends over 13 amino acids. The whole variable domain, filled in from reference TRBV28 and TRBJ1-1, reads DVKVTQSSRYLVKRTGEKVFLECVQDMDHENMFWYRQDPGLGLRLIYFSYDVKMKEKGDIPEGYSVSREKKERFSLILESASTNQTSMYLCASSFQGTAEAFFGQGTRLTVV.

The chain couples TRBV7-8 to TRBJ1-6; D perhaps matches TRBD1 (6 bases). There are 14 residues in the CDR3. The V and J ends lost 5 bases and 13 bases respectively, with 18 bases between them. Per germline, CDR1 SGHVS and CDR2 FQNEAQ. The CDR3 protein is CASSALSDSRPLHF. CDR3 nucleotide sequence: TGTGCCAGCAGCGCCCTTTCGGACAGTCGGCCCCTCCACTTT.

The chain couples TRBV20-1 to TRBJ2-5; D is possibly TRBD1 (6 bases). The germline V gene encodes CDR1 DFQATT and CDR2 SNEGSKA (reference sequence). V shed 3 bases and J shed 5 bases, with 19 bases lying between them. This CDR3 comprises 15 residues. CDR3 sequence: CSASEGRGSFETQYF. The CDR3 nucleotides are TGCAGTGCTAGTGAGGGCAGGGGCAGTTTCGAGACCCAGTACTTC.

The rearrangement joins TRBV5-4 to TRBJ2-7; D uncertain. Germline-derived CDR1 and CDR2 are SGHNT and YYREEE (reference sequence). Deletions cut 1 base from V and 7 bases from J, with 18 bases between. This CDR3 is 15 amino acids long. This CDR3 reads CASSLFARERREQYF. In DNA form, the CDR3 reads TGTGCCAGCAGCTTGTTCGCTCGTGAACGCAGGGAGCAGTACTTC.

The chain links TRBV5-8 to TRBJ1-2; D not certain. V was pared by 4 bases and J by 2 bases, with 12 bases between. Germline V gene data show CDR1 as SGHTS and CDR2 as YDEGEE. This CDR3 spans 14 amino acids. The CDR3 bases are TGTGCCAGCAGCCCCCCTACCGTGAACTATGGCTACACCTTC. This codes for CASSPPTVNYGYTF.